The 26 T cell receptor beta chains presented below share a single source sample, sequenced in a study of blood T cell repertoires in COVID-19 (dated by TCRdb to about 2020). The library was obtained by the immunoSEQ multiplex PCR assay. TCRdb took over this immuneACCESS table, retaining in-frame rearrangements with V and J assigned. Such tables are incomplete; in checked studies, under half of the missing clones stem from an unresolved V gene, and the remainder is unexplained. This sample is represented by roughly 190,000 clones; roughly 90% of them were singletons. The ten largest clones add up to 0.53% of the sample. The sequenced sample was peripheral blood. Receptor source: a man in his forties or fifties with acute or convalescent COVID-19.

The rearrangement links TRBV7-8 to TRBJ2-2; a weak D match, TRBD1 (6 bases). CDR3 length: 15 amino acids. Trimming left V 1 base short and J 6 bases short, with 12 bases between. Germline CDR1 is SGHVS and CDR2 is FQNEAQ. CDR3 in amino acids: CASSLDHRVAGELFF. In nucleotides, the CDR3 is TGTGCCAGCAGCTTAGATCACAGGGTTGCCGGGGAGCTGTTTTTT. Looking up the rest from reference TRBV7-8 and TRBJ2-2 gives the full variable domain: GAGVSQSPRYKVAKRGQDVALRCDPISGHVSLFWYQQALGQGPEFLTYFQNEAQLDKSGLPSDRFFAERPEGSVSTLKIQRTQQEDSAVYLCASSLDHRVAGELFFGEGSRLTVL.

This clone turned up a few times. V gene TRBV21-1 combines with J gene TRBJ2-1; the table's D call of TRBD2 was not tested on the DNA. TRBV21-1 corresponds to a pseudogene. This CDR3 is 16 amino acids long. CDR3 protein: CASSPHGLAGAYEQFF. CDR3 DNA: TGTGCCAGCAGCCCTCACGGACTAGCGGGAGCTTATGAGCAGTTCTTC.

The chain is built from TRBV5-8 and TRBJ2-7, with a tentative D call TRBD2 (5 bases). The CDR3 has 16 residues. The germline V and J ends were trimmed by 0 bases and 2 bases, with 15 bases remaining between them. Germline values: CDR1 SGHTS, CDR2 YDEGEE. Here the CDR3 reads CASSLGLDGKAYEQYF. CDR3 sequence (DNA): TGTGCCAGCAGCTTGGGTCTCGACGGGAAAGCCTACGAGCAGTACTTC.

In nucleotides, the CDR3 is TGTGCTAGTGGTTTGGGAGACAGGGGGGGAACTGAAGCTTTCTTT. Translated: CASGLGDRGGTEAFF. The gene calls are TRBV12-5 and TRBJ1-1, with 9 bases fitting TRBD1. Trimming at V came to 1 base and at J to 5 bases, leaving 5 bases not matched to a gene. CDR1 and CDR2 (germline): LGHNT, FRNRAP. This CDR3 contains 15 residues.

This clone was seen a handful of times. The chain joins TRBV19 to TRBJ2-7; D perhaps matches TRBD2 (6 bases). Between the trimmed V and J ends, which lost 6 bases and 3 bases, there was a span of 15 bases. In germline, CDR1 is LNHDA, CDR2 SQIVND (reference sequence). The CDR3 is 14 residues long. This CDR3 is CASSARLGGYEQYF. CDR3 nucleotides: TGTGCCAGTAGCGCTCGACTAGGAGGCTACGAGCAGTACTTC.

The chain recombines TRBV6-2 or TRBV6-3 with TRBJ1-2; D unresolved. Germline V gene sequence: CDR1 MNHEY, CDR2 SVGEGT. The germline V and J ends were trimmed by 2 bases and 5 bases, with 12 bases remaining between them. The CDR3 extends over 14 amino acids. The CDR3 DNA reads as TGTGCCAGCAGTTACGCGGGCCGGGGATATGGCTACACCTTC. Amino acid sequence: CASSYAGRGYGYTF.

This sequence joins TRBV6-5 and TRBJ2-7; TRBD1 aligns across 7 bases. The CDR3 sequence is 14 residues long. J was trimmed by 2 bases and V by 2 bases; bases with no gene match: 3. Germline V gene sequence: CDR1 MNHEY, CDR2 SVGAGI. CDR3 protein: CASSYTQGAYEQYF. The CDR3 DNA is TGTGCCAGCAGTTACACCCAGGGGGCCTACGAGCAGTACTTC.

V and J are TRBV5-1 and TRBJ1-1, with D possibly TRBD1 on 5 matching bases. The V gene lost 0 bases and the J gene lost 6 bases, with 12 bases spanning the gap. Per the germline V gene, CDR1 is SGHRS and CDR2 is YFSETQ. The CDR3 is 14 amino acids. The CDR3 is CASSLAPAGPEAFF. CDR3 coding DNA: TGCGCCAGCAGCTTGGCCCCGGCAGGGCCTGAAGCTTTCTTT.

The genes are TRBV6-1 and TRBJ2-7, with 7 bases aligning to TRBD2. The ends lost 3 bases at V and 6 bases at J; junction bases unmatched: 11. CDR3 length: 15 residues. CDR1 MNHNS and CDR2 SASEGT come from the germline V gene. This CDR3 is CASSETAGVLGEQYF. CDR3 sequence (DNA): TGTGCCAGCAGTGAGACGGCGGGAGTTCTTGGCGAGCAGTACTTC.

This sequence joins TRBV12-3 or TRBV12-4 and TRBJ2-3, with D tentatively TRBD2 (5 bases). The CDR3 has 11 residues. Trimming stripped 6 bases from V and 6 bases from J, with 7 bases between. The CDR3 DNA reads TGTGCCAGCAGCCGGAGGGATACGCAGTATTTT. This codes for CASSRRDTQYF.

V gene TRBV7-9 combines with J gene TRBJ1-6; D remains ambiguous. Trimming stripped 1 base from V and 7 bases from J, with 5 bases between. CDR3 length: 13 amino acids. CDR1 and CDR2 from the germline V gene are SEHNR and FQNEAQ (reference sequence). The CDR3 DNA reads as TGTGCCAGCAGCTTAGACACCAATTCACCCCTCCACTTT. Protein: CASSLDTNSPLHF.

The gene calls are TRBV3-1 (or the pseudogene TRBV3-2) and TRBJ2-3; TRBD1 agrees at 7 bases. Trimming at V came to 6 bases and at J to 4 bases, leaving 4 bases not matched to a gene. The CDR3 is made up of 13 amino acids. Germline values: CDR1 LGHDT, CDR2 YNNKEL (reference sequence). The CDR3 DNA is TGTGCCAGCAGGACAGGGAGTTCAGATACGCAGTATTTT. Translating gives CASRTGSSDTQYF.

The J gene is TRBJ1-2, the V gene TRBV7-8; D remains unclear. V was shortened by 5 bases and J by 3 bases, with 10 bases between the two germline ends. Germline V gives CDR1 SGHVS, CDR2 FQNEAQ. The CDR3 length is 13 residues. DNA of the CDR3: TGTGCCAGCAGCCGGGCGGGGTACTATGGCTACACCTTC. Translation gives CASSRAGYYGYTF.

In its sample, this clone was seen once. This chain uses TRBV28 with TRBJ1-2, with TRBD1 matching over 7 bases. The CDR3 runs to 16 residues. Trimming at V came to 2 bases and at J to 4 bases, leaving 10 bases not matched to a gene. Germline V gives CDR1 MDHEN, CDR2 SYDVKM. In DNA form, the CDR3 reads TGTGCCAGCAGTTTAAGACAGGGCTCGTATCTCTATGGCTACACCTTC. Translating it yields CASSLRQGSYLYGYTF.

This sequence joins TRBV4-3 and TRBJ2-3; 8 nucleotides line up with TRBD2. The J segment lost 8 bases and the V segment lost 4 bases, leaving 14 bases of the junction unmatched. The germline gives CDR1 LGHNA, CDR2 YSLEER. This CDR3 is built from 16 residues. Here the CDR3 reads CASSLSWDGGAATQYF. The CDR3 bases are TGCGCCAGCAGCCTTAGTTGGGACGGGGGGGCCGCTACGCAGTATTTT.

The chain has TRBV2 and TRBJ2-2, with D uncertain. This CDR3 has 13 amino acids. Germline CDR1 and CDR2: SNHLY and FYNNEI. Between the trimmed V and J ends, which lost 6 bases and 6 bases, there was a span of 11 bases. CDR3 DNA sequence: TGTGCCAGCAGCTTTAGAGAGCCCGGGGAGCTGTTTTTT. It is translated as CASSFREPGELFF.

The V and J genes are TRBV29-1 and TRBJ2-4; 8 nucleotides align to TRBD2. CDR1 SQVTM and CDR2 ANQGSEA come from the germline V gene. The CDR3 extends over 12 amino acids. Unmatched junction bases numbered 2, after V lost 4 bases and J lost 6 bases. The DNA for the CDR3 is TGCAGCGTTGCCGGGGGGGGAAACATTCAGTACTTC. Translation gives CSVAGGGNIQYF.

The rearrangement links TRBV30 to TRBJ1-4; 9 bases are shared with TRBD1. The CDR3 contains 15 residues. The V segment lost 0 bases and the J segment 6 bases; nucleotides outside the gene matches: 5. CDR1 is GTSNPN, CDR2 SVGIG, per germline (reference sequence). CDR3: CAWSVNRGPYEKLFF. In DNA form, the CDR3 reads TGTGCCTGGAGTGTGAACAGGGGGCCGTATGAAAAACTGTTTTTT.

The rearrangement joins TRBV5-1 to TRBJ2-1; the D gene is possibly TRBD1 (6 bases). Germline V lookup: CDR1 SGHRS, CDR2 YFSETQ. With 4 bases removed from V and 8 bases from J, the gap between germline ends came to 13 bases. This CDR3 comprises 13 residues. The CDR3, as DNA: TGCGCCAGCAGCCTGCAGGGGCGGGATGAGCAGTTCTTC. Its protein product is CASSLQGRDEQFF.

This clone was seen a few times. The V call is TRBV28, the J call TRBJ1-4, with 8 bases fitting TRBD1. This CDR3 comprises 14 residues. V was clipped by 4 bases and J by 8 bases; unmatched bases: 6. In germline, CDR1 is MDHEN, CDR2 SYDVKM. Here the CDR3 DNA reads TGTGCCAGCAGTTCGGACAGGGTGGACGAAAAACTGTTTTTT. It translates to CASSSDRVDEKLFF.

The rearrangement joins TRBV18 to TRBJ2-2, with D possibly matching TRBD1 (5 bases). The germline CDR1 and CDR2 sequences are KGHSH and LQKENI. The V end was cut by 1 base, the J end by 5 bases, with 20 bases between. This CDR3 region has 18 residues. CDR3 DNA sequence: TGTGCCAGCTCACCACAAGGGATTTTTCAGGGCTTGACCGGGGAGCTGTTTTTT. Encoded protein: CASSPQGIFQGLTGELFF.

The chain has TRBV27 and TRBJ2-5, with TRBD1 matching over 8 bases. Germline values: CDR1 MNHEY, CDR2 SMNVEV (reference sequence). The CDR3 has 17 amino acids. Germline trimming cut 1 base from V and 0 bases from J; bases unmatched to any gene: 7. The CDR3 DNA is TGTGCCAGCAGTTTATTATGGCAGGGGGCCCACCAAGAGACCCAGTACTTC. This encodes CASSLLWQGAHQETQYF.

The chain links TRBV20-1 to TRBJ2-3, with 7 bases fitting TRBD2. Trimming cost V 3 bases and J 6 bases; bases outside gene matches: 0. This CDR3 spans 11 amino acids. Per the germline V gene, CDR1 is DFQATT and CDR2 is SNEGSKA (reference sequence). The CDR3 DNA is TGCAGTGCTAGGGGGGGGGATACGCAGTATTTT. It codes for CSARGGDTQYF.

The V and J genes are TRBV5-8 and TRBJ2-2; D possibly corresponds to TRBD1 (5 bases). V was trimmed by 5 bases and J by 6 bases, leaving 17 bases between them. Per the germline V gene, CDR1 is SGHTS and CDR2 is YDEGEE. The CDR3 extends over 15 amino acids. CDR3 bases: TGTGCCAGCAGGCTCTCGGGCCAGGGCGCCGGGGAGCTGTTTTTT. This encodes CASRLSGQGAGELFF.

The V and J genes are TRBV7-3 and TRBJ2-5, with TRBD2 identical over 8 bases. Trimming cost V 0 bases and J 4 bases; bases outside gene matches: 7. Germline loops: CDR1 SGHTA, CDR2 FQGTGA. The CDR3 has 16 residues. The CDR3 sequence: CASSLTSGGEAETQYF. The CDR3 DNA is TGTGCCAGCAGCTTAACGAGCGGGGGAGAGGCAGAGACCCAGTACTTC.

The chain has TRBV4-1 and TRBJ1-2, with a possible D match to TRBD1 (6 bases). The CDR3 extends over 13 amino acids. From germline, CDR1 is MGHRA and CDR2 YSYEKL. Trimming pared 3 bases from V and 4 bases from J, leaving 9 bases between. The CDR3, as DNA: TGCGCCAGCAGCCAGACAGGCTCCTATGGCTACACCTTC. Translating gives CASSQTGSYGYTF.